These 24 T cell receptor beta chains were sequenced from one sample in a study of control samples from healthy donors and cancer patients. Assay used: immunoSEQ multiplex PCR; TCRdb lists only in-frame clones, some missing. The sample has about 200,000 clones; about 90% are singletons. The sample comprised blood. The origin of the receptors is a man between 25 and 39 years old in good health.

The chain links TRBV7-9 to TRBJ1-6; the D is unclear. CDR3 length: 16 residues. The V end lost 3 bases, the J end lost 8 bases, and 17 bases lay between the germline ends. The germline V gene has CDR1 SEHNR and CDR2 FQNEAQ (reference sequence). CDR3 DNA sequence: TGTGCCAGCAGCTTGGGCAGAAACAGCCGAGATTCACCCCTCCACTTT. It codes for CASSLGRNSRDSPLHF.

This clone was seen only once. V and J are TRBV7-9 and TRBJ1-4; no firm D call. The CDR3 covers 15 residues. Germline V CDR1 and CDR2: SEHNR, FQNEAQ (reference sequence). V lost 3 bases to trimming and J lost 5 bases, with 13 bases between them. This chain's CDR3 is CASSFRTDGNEKLFF. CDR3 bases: TGTGCCAGCAGCTTCCGGACGGACGGAAATGAAAAACTGTTTTTT.

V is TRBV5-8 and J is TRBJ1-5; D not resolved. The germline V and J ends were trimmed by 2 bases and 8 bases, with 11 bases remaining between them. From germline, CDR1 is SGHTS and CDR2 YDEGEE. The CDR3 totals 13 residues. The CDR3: CASSLRVEEPQHF. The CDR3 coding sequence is TGTGCCAGCAGCTTAAGGGTCGAGGAGCCCCAGCATTTT.

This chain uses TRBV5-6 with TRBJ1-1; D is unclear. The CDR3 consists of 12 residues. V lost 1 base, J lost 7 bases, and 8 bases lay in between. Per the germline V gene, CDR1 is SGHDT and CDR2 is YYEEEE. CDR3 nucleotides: TGTGCCAGCAGCTTGCTAGGTAATGAAGCTTTCTTT. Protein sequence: CASSLLGNEAFF.

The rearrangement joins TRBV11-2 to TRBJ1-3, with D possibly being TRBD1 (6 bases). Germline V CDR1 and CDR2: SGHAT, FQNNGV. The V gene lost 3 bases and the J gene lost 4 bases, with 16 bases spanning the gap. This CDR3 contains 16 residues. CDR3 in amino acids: CASSLARGDRGNTIYF. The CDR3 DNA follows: TGTGCCAGCAGCTTGGCGAGGGGGGATCGAGGAAACACCATATATTTT.

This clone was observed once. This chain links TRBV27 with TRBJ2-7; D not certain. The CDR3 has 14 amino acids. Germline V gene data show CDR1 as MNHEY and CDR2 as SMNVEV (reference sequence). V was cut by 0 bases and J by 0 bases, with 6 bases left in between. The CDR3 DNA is TGTGCCAGCAGTTTATCTGGGCCCTCCTACGAGCAGTACTTC. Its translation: CASSLSGPSYEQYF.

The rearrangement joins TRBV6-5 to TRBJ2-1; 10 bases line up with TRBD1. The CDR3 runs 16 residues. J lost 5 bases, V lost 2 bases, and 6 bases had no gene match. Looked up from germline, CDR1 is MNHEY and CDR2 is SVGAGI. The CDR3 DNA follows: TGTGCCAGCAGTTACCCGGGACAGGGGACCAACAATGAGCAGTTCTTC. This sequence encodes CASSYPGQGTNNEQFF.

CDR3 DNA sequence: TGCGCCAGCAGCTTGGAGGGCGCCAGGGGTGGCCAGCCCCAGCATTTT. Its protein product is CASSLEGARGGQPQHF. The chain combines TRBV5-1 with TRBJ1-5; TRBD1 is a possible D gene (6 bases). The CDR3 loop spans 16 amino acids. Germline V gene sequence: CDR1 SGHRS, CDR2 YFSETQ. The ends were cut back, 0 bases at V and 7 bases at J, with 17 bases in the middle.

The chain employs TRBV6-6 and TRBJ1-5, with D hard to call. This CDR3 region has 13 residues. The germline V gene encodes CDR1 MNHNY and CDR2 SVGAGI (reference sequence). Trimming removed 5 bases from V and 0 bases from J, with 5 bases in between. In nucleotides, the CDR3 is TGTGCCAGCAGTAAAAATAGCAATCAGCCCCAGCATTTT. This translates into CASSKNSNQPQHF.

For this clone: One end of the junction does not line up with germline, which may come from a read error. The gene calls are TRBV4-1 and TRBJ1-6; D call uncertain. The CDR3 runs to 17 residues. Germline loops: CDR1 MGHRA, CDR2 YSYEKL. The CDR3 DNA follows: TGCGCCCGCAGCCGGAGGGAGGGTAGCTCCTATAATTCACCCCTCCACTTT. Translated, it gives CARSRREGSSYNSPLHF.

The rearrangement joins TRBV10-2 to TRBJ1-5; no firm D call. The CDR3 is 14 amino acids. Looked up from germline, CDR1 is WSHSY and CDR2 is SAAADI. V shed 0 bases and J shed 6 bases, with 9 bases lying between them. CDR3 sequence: CASSESGVGQPQHF. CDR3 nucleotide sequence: TGCGCCAGCAGTGAGTCTGGGGTCGGTCAGCCCCAGCATTTT.

CDR3 DNA sequence: TGTGCCAGCAGCTCCCTGTCCCGTATATCCTACGAGCAGTACTTC. It specifies CASSSLSRISYEQYF. The chain employs TRBV6-6 and TRBJ2-7; the D is unclear. Germline CDR1 is MNHNY and CDR2 is SVGAGI (reference sequence). Trimming took 6 bases from V and 1 from J, leaving 16 bases between them. CDR3 length equals 15 residues.

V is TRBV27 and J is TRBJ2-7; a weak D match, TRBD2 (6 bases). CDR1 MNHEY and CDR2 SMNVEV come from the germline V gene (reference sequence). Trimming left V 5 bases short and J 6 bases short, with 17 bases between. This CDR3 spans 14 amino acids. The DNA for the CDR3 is TGTGCCAGCAGTAAGCCCGGGACTTCGGGCGAGCAGTACTTC. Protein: CASSKPGTSGEQYF.

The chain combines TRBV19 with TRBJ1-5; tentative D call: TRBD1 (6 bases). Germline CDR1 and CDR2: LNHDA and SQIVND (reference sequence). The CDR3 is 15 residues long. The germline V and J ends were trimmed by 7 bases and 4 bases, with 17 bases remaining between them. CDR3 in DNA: TGTGCCAGTAAACAGGGTGCTCGAGAAAATCAGCCCCAGCATTTT. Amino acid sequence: CASKQGARENQPQHF.

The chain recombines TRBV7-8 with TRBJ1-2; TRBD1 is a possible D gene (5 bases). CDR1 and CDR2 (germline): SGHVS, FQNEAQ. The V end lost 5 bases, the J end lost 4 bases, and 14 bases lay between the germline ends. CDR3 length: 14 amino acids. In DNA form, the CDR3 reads TGTGCCAGCAGCCGATATGGGGCAACCTATGGCTACACCTTC. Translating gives CASSRYGATYGYTF.

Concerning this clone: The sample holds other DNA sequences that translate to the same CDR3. The CDR3, as DNA: TGTGCCAGTAGTATAGGACAAATCAATCAGCCCCAGCATTTT. This codes for CASSIGQINQPQHF. The chain couples TRBV19 to TRBJ1-5; D is undetermined. V gave up 1 base and J gave up 3 bases, with 7 bases separating them. This CDR3 region has 14 residues. The germline V gene encodes CDR1 LNHDA and CDR2 SQIVND (reference sequence).

In DNA, the CDR3 is TGCGCCAGCAGCCCGAATACTGGGACGGGCGAGCAGTACTTC. It is translated as CASSPNTGTGEQYF. V gene TRBV5-1 combines with J gene TRBJ2-7; TRBD1 or TRBD2 may be the D gene (5 bases each). Germline CDR1 reads SGHRS; CDR2 reads YFSETQ. Trimming removed 4 bases at V and 6 bases at J, with 17 bases between. The CDR3 sequence is 14 residues long.

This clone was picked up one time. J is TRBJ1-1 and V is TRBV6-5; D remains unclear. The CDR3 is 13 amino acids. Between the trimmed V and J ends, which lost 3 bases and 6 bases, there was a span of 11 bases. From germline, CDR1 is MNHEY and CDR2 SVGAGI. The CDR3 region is CASSYSSEAEAFF. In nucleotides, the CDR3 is TGTGCCAGCAGTTATTCCTCGGAGGCTGAAGCTTTCTTT.

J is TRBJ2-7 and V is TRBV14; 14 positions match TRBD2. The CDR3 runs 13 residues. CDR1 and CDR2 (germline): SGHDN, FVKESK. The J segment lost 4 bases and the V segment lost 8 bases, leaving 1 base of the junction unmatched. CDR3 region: CASGLAGGYEQYF. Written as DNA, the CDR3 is TGTGCCAGCGGACTAGCGGGGGGTTACGAGCAGTACTTC.

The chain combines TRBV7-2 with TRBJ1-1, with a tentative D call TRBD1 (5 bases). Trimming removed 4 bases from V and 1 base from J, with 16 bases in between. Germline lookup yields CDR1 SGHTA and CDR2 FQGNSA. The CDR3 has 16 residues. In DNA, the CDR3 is TGTGCCAGCAGCTCGTATGGGGCCGGCCGGAACACTGAAGCTTTCTTT. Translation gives CASSSYGAGRNTEAFF.

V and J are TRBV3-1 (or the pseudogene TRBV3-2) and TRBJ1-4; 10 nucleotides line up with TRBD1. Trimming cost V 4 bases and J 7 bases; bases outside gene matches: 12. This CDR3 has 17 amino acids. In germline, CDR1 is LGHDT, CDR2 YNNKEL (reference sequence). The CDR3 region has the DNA TGTGCCAGCAGCCTCTCGGCGAGCGGACAGGGGGGTGAAAAACTGTTTTTT. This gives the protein CASSLSASGQGGEKLFF.

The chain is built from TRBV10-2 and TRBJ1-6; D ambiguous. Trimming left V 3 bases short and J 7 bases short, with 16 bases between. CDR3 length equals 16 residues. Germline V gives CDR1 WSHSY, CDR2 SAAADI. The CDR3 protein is CASSDGRTTTNSPLHF. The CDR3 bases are TGCGCCAGCAGTGATGGGAGAACAACCACAAATTCACCCCTCCACTTT.

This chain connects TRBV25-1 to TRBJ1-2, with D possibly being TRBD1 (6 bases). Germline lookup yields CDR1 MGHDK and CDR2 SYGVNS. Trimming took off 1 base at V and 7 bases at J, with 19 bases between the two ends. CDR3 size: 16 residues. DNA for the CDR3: TGTGCCAGCAGTGAATTTAGAACGGGGGGCCTTGCTGGCTACACCTTC. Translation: CASSEFRTGGLAGYTF.

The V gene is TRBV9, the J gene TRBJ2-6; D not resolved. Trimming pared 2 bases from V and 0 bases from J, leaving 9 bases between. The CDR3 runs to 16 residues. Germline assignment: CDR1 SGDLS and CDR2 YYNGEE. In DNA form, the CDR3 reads TGTGCCAGCAGCGTCGAAGGGATCTCTGGGGCCAACGTCCTGACTTTC. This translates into CASSVEGISGANVLTF.